These 13 T cell receptor beta chains were sequenced from one sample in a study of cytomegalovirus exposure and HLA in healthy donors. Researchers ran the PCR with 60 Vbeta and 13 Jbeta primers. TCRdb keeps only in-frame clones here, not all; method: immunoSEQ multiplex PCR. The profile shows over 150,000 clones, 85% of them singletons. The specimen was PBMCs. The receptors were gathered from a boy younger than 10 in good health and CMV-seronegative.

The J gene is TRBJ2-3, the V gene TRBV6-4; D is unclear. V was trimmed by 5 bases and J by 1 base, leaving 4 bases between them. Germline CDR1 MRHNA, CDR2 SNTAGT. CDR3 length: 12 amino acids. The CDR3 protein is CASSPGTDTQYF. DNA of the CDR3: TGTGCCAGCAGTCCAGGCACAGATACGCAGTATTTT.

J is TRBJ2-3 and V is TRBV6-4, with D possibly TRBD1 on 5 matching bases. Between the trimmed V and J ends, which lost 3 bases and 1 base, there was a span of 8 bases. Germline CDR1 is MRHNA and CDR2 is SNTAGT. CDR3 size: 14 residues. DNA of the CDR3: TGTGCCAGCAGTGAGGGGCAGGGCACAGATACGCAGTATTTT. Translation gives CASSEGQGTDTQYF.

Regarding this clone: Other DNA sequences of this sample code for an identical CDR3. The chain links TRBV14 to TRBJ1-4; D gene ambiguous. Germline V gene lookup returns CDR1 SGHDN and CDR2 FVKESK. The CDR3 length is 17 residues. Trimming pared 4 bases from V and 3 bases from J, leaving 18 bases between. The CDR3 region is CASSPQSGGAPNEKLFF. The CDR3 bases are TGTGCCAGCAGCCCCCAAAGTGGCGGAGCCCCTAATGAAAAACTGTTTTTT.

This rearrangement joins TRBV5-5 to TRBJ2-5; TRBD2 agrees at 13 bases. CDR1 and CDR2 from the germline V gene are SGHKS and YYEKEE (reference sequence). The junction had 5 bases not matched to a gene; V was cut back by 0 bases and J by 0 bases. This CDR3 is built from 18 residues. CDR3 residues: CASSLEGTSGAYQETQYF. The DNA for the CDR3 is TGTGCCAGCAGCTTGGAGGGGACTAGCGGGGCCTACCAAGAGACCCAGTACTTC.

The J gene is TRBJ2-3, the V gene TRBV4-1, with D possibly TRBD2 on 7 matching bases. The CDR3 is 17 amino acids. V was cut by 1 base and J by 2 bases, with 16 bases left in between. Germline CDR1 is MGHRA and CDR2 is YSYEKL. As DNA, the CDR3 is TGCGCCAGCAGCCAAGGCGTTTGGCGGGGGCCCACAGATACGCAGTATTTT. It translates to CASSQGVWRGPTDTQYF.

The V call is TRBV9, the J call TRBJ2-1; 14 positions match TRBD2. Germline V gene data show CDR1 as SGDLS and CDR2 as YYNGEE. Trimming removed 4 bases from V and 7 bases from J; junction bases left unmatched: 4. This CDR3 is 15 amino acids long. In DNA form, the CDR3 reads TGTGCCAGCAGCCCCGGACTAGCGGGAGGTAATGAGCAGTTCTTC. It translates to CASSPGLAGGNEQFF.

The chain uses TRBV5-1 and TRBJ2-3; 7 nucleotides line up with TRBD1. CDR3 length equals 14 residues. Germline assignment: CDR1 SGHRS and CDR2 YFSETQ. V shed 0 bases and J 4 bases; nucleotides not matched to a gene: 2. CDR3 nucleotides: TGCGCCAGCAGCTTGGAGGGGGCTTCAGATACGCAGTATTTT. It is translated as CASSLEGASDTQYF.

The J gene is TRBJ2-2, the V gene TRBV11-2, with D uncertain. This CDR3 contains 12 residues. Germline V gene lookup returns CDR1 SGHAT and CDR2 FQNNGV. The V and J ends lost 6 bases and 7 bases respectively, with 9 bases between them. CDR3 residues: CASSYYLGELFF. CDR3 in DNA: TGTGCCAGCAGTTACTATCTCGGGGAGCTGTTTTTT.

This clone came up once. For the CDR3, the DNA is TGTGCCAGCAGTCCCGGGACAGGGTTCTACGAGCAGTACTTC. The encoded protein is CASSPGTGFYEQYF. This rearrangement joins TRBV27 to TRBJ2-7; 9 bases agree with TRBD1. The germline gives CDR1 MNHEY, CDR2 SMNVEV (reference sequence). The CDR3 runs to 14 residues. After removal of 5 bases from V and 3 bases from J, the junction contained 5 bases not matched to a gene.

The rearrangement uses TRBV28 and TRBJ2-7; TRBD2 is a possible D gene (6 bases). Per the germline V gene, CDR1 is MDHEN and CDR2 is SYDVKM. V was shortened by 8 bases and J by 2 bases, with 13 bases between the two germline ends. There are 13 residues in the CDR3. As DNA, the CDR3 is TGTGCCAGCGGCCGGGACTGGGCCTACGAGCAGTACTTC. Translation: CASGRDWAYEQYF.

About this clone: At one end, the junction sequence differs from germline, possibly due to a read error. The gene calls are TRBV28 and TRBJ2-7; the D gene is possibly TRBD1 (5 bases). The length of the CDR3 is 11 residues. Germline CDR1 reads MDHEN; CDR2 reads SYDVKM. The CDR3 protein is CASSFLTDITF. For the CDR3, the DNA is TGTGCCAGCAGTTTCCTGACAGACATCACCTTC.

The chain is built from TRBV7-2 and TRBJ1-1; 7 bases are a match to TRBD1. The CDR3 has 14 amino acids. After removal of 3 bases from V and 0 bases from J, the junction contained 1 base not matched to a gene. Germline CDR1 and CDR2: SGHTA and FQGNSA. The chain's CDR3 is CASSLGQLNTEAFF. CDR3 bases: TGTGCCAGCAGCTTGGGACAGTTGAACACTGAAGCTTTCTTT.

This chain uses TRBV27 with TRBJ1-4; the D gene is possibly TRBD1 (6 bases). V shed 0 bases and J shed 5 bases, with 16 bases lying between them. The CDR3 runs to 17 residues. Germline CDR1 is MNHEY and CDR2 is SMNVEV (reference sequence). CDR3 coding DNA: TGTGCCAGCAGTTTATCCGCGTACAGGGCTGAAAATGAAAAACTGTTTTTT. It yields the protein CASSLSAYRAENEKLFF.